This T cell receptor (beta chain) was recovered during a study of blood T cell repertoires in COVID-19. The protocol was immunoSEQ multiplex PCR, while the TCRdb copy is restricted to in-frame clones and leaves out a portion. The table shows some 250,000 clones, with about 83% occurring only once. This receptor was identified in a man at least 80 years old with acute or convalescent COVID-19. Sequenced: peripheral blood.

The CDR3 loop is CASSFLQGGDGYTF. The CDR3 DNA reads as TGTGCCAGCAGCTTCCTACAGGGGGGAGATGGCTACACCTTC. The rearrangement uses TRBV7-2 and TRBJ1-2; 8 bases map to TRBD1. Trimming cost V 3 bases and J 6 bases; bases outside gene matches: 6. The length of the CDR3 is 14 residues. CDR1 is SGHTA, CDR2 FQGNSA, per germline. Based on the CDR3 plus reference TRBV7-2 and TRBJ1-2, the full variable domain is GAGVSQSPSNKVTEKGKDVELRCDPISGHTALYWYRQSLGQGLEFLIYFQGNSAPDKSGLPSDRFSAERTGGSVSTLTIQRTQQEDSAVYLCASSFLQGGDGYTFGSGTRLTVV.